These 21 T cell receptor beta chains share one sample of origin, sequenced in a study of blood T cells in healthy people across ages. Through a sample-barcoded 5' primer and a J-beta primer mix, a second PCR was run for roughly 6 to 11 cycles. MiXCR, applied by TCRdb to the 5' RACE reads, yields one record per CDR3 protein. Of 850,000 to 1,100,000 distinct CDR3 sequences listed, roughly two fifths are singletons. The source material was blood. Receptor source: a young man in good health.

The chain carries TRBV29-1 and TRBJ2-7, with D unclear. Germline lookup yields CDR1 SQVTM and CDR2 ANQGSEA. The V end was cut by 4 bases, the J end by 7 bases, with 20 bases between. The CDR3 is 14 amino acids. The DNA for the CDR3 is TGCAGCGTTGGAAGAGTAGGGTCCTACAATGAGCAGTACTTC. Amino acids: CSVGRVGSYNEQYF.

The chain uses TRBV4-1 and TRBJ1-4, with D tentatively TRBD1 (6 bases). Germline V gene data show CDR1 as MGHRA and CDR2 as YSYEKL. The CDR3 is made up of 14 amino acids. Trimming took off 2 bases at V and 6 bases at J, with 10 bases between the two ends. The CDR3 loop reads CASSQNQGHEKLFF. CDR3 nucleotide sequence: TGCGCCAGCAGCCAAAACCAGGGGCATGAAAAACTGTTTTTT.

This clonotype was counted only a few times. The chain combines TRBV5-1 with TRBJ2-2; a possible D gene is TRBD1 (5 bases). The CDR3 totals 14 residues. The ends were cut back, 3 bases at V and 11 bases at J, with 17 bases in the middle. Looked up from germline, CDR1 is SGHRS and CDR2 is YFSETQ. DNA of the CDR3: TGCGCCAGCAGCTCTGGGGCAGGCGGAAGAGAGCTGTTTTTT. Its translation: CASSSGAGGRELFF.

The CDR3 loop is CASSLSGGAEAFF. The CDR3, as DNA: TGTGCCAGCAGCTTGAGTGGGGGTGCTGAAGCTTTCTTT. V gene TRBV5-6 combines with J gene TRBJ1-1, with a weak D call TRBD1 (5 bases). The CDR3 spans 13 residues. The germline V gene encodes CDR1 SGHDT and CDR2 YYEEEE. V lost 1 base and J 6 bases, leaving 10 bases between the germline ends.

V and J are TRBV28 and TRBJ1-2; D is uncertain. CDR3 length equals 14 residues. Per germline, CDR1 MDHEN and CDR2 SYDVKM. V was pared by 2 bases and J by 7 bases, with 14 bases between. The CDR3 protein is CASSLSIEGFGYTF. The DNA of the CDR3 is TGTGCCAGCAGTTTAAGTATAGAGGGATTTGGCTACACCTTC.

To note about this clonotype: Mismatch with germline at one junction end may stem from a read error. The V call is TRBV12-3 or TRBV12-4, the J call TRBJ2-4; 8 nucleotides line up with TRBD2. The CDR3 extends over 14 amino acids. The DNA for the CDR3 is TGTACCAGCAGTGCACGGGGACTAGACAATGAGCAGTACTTC. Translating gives CTSSARGLDNEQYF.

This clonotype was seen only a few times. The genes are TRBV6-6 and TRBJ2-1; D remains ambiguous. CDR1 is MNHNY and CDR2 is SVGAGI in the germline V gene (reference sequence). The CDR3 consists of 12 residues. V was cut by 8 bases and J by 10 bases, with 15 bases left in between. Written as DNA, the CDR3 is TGTGCCAGCGGGTCCCACTCAGGCGAGCAGTTCTTC. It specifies CASGSHSGEQFF.

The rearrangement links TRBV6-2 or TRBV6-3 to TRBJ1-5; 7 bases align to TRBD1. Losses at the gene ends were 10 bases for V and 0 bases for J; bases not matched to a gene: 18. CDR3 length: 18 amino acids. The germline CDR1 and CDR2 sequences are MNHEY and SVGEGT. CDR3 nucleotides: TGTGCCACCCAAACCCGGGACAGCGGTGGTTATAGCAATCAGCCCCAGCATTTT. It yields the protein CATQTRDSGGYSNQPQHF.

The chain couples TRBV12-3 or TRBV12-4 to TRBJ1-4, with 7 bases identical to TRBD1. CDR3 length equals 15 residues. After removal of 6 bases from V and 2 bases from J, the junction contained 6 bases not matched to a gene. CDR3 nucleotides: TGTGCCAGCAGGCCTGCCAGGGGGACTAATGAAAAACTGTTTTTT. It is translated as CASRPARGTNEKLFF.

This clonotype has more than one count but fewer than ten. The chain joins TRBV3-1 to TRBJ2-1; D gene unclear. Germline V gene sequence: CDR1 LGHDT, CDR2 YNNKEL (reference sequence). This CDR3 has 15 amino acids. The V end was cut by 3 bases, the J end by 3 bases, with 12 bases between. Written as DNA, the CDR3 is TGTGCCAGCAGCCAGTCCACCGTGTTCTACAATGAGCAGTTCTTC. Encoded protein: CASSQSTVFYNEQFF.

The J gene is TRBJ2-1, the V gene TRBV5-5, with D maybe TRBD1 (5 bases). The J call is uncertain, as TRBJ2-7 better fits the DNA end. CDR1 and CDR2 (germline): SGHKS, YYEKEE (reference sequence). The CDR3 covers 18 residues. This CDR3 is CASSSDTGRWRSYNEQYF. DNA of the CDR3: TGTGCCAGCAGCTCGGACACTGGACGGTGGCGCTCCTACAATGAGCAGTACTTC.

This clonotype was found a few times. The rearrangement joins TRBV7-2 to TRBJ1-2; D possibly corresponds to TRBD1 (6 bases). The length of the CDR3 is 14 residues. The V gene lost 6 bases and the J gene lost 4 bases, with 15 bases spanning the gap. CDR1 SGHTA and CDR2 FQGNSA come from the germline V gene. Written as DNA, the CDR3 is TGTGCCAGCAGGTCGGGGGGCGAGGGCTATGGCTACACCTTC. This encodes CASRSGGEGYGYTF. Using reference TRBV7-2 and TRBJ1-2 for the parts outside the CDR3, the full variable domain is GAGVSQSPSNKVTEKGKDVELRCDPISGHTALYWYRQSLGQGLEFLIYFQGNSAPDKSGLPSDRFSAERTGGSVSTLTIQRTQQEDSAVYLCASRSGGEGYGYTFGSGTRLTVV.

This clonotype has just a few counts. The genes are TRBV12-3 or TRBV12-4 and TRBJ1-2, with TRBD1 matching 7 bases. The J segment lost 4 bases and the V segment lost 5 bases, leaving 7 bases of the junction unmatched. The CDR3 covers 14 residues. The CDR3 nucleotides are TGTGCCAGCAGTCCCGACCCAGGGGGCTATGGCTACACCTTC. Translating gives CASSPDPGGYGYTF.

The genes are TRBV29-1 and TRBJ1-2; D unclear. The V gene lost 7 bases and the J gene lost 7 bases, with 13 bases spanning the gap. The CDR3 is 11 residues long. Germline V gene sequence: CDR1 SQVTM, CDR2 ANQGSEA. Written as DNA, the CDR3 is TGCAGCGCTACAGTGGTGGTTGGCTACACCTTC. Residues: CSATVVVGYTF.

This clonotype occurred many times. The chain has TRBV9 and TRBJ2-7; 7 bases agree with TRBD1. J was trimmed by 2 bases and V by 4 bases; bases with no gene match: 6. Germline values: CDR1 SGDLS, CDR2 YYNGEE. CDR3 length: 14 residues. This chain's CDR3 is CASSPRDRAYEQYF. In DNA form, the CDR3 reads TGTGCCAGCAGCCCCCGGGACAGAGCCTACGAGCAGTACTTC.

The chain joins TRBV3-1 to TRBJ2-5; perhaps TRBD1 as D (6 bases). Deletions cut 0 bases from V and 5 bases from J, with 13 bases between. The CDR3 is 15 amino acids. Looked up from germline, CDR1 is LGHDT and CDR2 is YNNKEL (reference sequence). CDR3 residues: CASSQEGQGLETQYF. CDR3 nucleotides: TGTGCCAGCAGCCAAGAGGGGCAGGGGCTGGAGACCCAGTACTTC.

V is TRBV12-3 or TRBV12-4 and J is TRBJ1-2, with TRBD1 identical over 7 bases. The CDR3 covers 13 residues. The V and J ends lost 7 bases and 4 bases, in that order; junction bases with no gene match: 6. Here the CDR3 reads CASTGGFSYGYTF. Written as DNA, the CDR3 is TGTGCCAGCACAGGGGGATTTTCCTATGGCTACACCTTC.

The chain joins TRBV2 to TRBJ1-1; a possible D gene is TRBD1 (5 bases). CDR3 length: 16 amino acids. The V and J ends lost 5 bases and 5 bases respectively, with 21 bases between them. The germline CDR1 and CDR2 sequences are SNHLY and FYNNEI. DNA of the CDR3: TGTGCCAGCAGTCTCCCTGCGGGGACCTTGCGAACTGAAGCTTTCTTT. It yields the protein CASSLPAGTLRTEAFF.

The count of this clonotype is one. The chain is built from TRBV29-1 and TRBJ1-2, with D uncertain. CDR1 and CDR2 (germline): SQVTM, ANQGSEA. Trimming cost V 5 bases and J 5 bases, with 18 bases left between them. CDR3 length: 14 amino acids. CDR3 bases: TGCAGCGTTAAACACTCACCGGGAGAGTATGGCTACACCTTC. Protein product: CSVKHSPGEYGYTF.

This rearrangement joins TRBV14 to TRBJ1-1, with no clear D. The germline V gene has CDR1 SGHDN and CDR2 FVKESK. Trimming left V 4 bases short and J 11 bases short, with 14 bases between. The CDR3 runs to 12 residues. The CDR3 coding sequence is TGTGCCAGCAGCCCGTACGAGGGTTGGGCTTTCTTT. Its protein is CASSPYEGWAFF.

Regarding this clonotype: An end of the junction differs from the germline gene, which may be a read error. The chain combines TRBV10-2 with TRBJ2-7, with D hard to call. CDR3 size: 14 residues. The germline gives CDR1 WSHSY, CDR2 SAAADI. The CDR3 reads CASSEVSNSYERYF. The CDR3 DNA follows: TGCGCCAGCAGTGAAGTGAGCAACTCCTACGAGCGGTACTTC.